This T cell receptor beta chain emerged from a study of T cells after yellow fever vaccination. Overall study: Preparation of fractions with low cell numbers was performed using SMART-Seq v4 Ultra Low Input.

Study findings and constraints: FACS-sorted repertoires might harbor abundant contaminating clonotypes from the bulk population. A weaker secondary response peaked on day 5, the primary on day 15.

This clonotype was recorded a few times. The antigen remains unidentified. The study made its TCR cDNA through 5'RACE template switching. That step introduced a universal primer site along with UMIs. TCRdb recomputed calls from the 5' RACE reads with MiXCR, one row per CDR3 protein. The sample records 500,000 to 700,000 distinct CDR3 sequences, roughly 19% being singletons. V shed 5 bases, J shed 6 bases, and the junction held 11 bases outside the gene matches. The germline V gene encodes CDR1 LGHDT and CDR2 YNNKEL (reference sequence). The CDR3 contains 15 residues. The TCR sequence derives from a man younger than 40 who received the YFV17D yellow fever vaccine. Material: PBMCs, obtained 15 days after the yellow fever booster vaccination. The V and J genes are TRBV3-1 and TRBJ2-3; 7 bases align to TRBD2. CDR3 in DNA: TGTGCCAGCAGCTCACCTAGCGGAGCACAGGATACGCAGTATTTT. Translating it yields CASSSPSGAQDTQYF.